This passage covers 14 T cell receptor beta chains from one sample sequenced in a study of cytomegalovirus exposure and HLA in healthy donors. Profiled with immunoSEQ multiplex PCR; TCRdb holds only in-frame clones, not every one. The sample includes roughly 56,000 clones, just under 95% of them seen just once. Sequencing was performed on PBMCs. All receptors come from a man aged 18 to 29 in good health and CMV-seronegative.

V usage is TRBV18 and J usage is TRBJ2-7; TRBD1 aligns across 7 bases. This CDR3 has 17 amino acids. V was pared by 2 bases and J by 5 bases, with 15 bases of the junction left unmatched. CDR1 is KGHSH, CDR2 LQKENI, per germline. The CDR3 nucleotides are TGTGCCAGCTCACCAGTAGGACAGGCTACGGGATTAAACGAGCAGTACTTC. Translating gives CASSPVGQATGLNEQYF. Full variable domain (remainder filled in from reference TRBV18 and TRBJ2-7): NAGVMQNPRHLVRRRGQEARLRCSPMKGHSHVYWYRQLPEEGLKFMVYLQKENIIDESGMPKERFSAEFPKEGPSILRIQQVVRGDSAAYFCASSPVGQATGLNEQYFGPGTRLTVT.

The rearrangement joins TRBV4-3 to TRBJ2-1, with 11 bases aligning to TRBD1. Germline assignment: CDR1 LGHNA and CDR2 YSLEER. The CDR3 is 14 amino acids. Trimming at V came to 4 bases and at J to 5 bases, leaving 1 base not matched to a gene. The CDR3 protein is CASSRDRGNNEQFF. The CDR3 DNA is TGCGCCAGCAGCCGGGACAGGGGGAACAATGAGCAGTTCTTC.

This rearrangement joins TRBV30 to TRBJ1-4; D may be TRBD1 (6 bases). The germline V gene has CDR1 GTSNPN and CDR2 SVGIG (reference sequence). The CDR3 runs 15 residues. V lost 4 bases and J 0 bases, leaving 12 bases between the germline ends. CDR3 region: CAWTEDSSTNEKLFF. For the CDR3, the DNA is TGTGCCTGGACCGAGGACAGCTCAACTAATGAAAAACTGTTTTTT. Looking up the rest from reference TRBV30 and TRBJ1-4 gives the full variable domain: SQTIHQWPATLVQPVGSPLSLECTVEGTSNPNLYWYRQAAGRGLQLLFYSVGIGQISSEVPQNLSASRPQDRQFILSSKKLLLSDSGFYLCAWTEDSSTNEKLFFGSGTQLSVL.

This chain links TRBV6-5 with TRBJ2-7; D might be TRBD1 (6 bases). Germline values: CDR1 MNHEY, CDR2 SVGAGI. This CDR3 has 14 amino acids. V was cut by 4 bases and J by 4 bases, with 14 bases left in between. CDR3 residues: CASSWRHRDYEQYF. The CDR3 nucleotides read TGTGCCAGCAGTTGGCGGCACAGGGATTACGAGCAGTACTTC.

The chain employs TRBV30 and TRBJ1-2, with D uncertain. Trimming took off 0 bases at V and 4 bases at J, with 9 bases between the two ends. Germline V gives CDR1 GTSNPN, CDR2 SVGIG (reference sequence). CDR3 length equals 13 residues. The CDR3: CAWSVRSGYGYTF. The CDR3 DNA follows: TGTGCCTGGAGTGTTAGGAGTGGCTATGGCTACACCTTC.

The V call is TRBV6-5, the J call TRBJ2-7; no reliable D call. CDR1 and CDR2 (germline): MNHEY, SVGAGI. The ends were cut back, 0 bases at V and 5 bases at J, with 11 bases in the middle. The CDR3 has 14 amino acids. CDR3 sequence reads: CASSYSATKDEQYF. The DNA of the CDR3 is TGTGCCAGCAGTTACTCCGCGACAAAGGACGAGCAGTACTTC.

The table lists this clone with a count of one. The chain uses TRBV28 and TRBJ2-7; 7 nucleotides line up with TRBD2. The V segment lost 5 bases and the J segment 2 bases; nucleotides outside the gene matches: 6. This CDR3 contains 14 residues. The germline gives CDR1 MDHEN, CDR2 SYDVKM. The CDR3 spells CASSGGGETYEQYF. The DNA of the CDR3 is TGTGCCAGCAGTGGGGGGGGTGAAACCTACGAGCAGTACTTC.

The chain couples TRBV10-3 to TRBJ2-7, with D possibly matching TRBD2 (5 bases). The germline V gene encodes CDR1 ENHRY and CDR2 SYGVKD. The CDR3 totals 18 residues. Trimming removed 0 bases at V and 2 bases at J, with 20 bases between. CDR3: CAISESPGISKVPYEQYF. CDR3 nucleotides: TGTGCCATCAGTGAGTCGCCGGGGATCTCTAAGGTTCCCTACGAGCAGTACTTC.

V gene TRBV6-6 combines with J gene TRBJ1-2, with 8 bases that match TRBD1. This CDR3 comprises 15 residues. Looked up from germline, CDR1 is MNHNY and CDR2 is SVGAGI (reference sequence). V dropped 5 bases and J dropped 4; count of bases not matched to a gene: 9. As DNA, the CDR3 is TGTGCCAGCAGTAATCAACCGGGACAGGCCTATGGCTACACCTTC. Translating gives CASSNQPGQAYGYTF.

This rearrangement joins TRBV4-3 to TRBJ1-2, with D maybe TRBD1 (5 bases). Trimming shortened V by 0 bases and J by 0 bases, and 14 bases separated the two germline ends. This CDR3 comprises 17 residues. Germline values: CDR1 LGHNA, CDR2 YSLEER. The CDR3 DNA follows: TGCGCCAGCAGCCAAGATACGTTAACAGGACCTAACTATGGCTACACCTTC. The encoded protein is CASSQDTLTGPNYGYTF.

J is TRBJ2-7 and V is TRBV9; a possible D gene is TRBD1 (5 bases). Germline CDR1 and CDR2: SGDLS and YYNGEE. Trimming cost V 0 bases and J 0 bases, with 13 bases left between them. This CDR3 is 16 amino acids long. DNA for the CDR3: TGTGCCAGCAGCGTAGAGGCAGGGAACAGCTCCTACGAGCAGTACTTC. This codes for CASSVEAGNSSYEQYF.

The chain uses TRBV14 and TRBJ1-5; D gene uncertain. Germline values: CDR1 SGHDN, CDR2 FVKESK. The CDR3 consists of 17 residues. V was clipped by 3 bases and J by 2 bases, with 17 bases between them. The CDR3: CASSQGRRLRGNQPQHF. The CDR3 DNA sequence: TGTGCCAGCAGCCAGGGCAGACGCCTGAGGGGCAATCAGCCCCAGCATTTT.

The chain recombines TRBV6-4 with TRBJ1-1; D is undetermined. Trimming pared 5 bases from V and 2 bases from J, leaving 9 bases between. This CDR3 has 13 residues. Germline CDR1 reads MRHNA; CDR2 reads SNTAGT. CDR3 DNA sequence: TGTGCCAGCAGTCAGGCCGAAAACACTGAAGCTTTCTTT. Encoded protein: CASSQAENTEAFF.

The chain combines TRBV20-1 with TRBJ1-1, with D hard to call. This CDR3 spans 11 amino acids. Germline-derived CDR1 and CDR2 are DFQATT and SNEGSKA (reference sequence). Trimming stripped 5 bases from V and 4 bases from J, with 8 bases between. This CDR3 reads CSASEGTEAFF. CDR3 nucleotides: TGCAGTGCTTCGGAGGGCACTGAAGCTTTCTTT.